The 32 T cell receptor beta chains in this list originate from one sample, sequenced in a study of immune evolution from preneoplasia to lung adenocarcinoma. Produced via immunoSEQ multiplex PCR; TCRdb's table is partial and in-frame only. This sample has roughly 5,000 clones; 75% to 90% occur once, and the top ten carry 3% to 4.5%. The sample was FFPE minimally invasive lung adenocarcinoma tissue. These receptors were taken from a person between 60 and 79 years old with lung adenocarcinoma.

This clone was detected only once. The chain couples TRBV18 to TRBJ2-5; 10 bases agree with TRBD2. The germline V gene has CDR1 KGHSH and CDR2 LQKENI. Trimming removed 5 bases from V and 5 bases from J; junction bases left unmatched: 11. The CDR3 is 16 residues long. The CDR3 loop reads CASSYSLAGVGETQYF. In DNA form, the CDR3 reads TGTGCCAGCTCATACTCGCTAGCGGGAGTGGGGGAGACCCAGTACTTC.

V gene TRBV29-1 combines with J gene TRBJ2-5, with 7 bases that match TRBD2. Germline lookup yields CDR1 SQVTM and CDR2 ANQGSEA. The CDR3 covers 14 residues. Germline trimming cut 0 bases from V and 4 bases from J; bases unmatched to any gene: 5. The CDR3 here is CSVEDYGEGETQYF. DNA of the CDR3: TGCAGCGTTGAAGATTACGGGGAGGGAGAGACCCAGTACTTC.

This chain joins TRBV30 and TRBJ1-1; 8 nucleotides line up with TRBD1. Trimming cost V 6 bases and J 6 bases; bases outside gene matches: 9. Germline CDR1 and CDR2: GTSNPN and SVGIG (reference sequence). This CDR3 comprises 13 residues. CDR3 loop: CACQAGGGSEAFF. The CDR3 bases are TGTGCCTGTCAGGCAGGGGGCGGCTCTGAAGCTTTCTTT.

The CDR3 DNA is TGTGCCAGCGGTCAAGAGACCCAGTACTTC. This translates into CASGQETQYF. The chain uses TRBV25-1 and TRBJ2-5, with D unclear. The CDR3 runs to 10 residues. Germline V CDR1 and CDR2: MGHDK, SYGVNS. The V gene lost 8 bases and the J gene lost 2 bases, with 3 bases spanning the gap.

The CDR3 region has the DNA TGTGCCAGCAGCGCATCCTCAATAGGTATAGATACGCAGTATTTT. Amino acids: CASSASSIGIDTQYF. The V gene is TRBV9, the J gene TRBJ2-3; no firm D call. The CDR3 has 15 amino acids. Trimming took 3 bases from V and 5 from J, leaving 16 bases between them. Germline CDR1 reads SGDLS; CDR2 reads YYNGEE.

The chain links TRBV5-5 to TRBJ2-7, with D perhaps assigned TRBD1 or TRBD2 (5 bases each). Trimming removed 4 bases from V and 5 bases from J, with 13 bases in between. Germline V gives CDR1 SGHKS, CDR2 YYEKEE (reference sequence). The CDR3 runs 13 residues. CDR3 region: CASSPGWGNEQYF. In DNA form, the CDR3 reads TGTGCCAGCAGCCCCGGGTGGGGGAACGAGCAGTACTTC. Full variable domain (missing parts from reference TRBV5-5 and TRBJ2-7): DAGVTQSPTHLIKTRGQQVTLRCSPISGHKSVSWYQQVLGQGPQFIFQYYEKEERGRGNFPDRFSARQFPNYSSELNVNALLLGDSALYLCASSPGWGNEQYFGPGTRLTVT.

J is TRBJ2-3 and V is TRBV5-6; D may be TRBD1 (5 bases). From germline, CDR1 is SGHDT and CDR2 YYEEEE. Trimming cost V 0 bases and J 2 bases, with 10 bases left between them. CDR3 size: 15 residues. The CDR3 region is CASSLGRATTDTQYF. CDR3 sequence (DNA): TGTGCCAGCAGCTTGGGCAGGGCGACCACAGATACGCAGTATTTT.

CDR3 in amino acids: CASSLRTGGGDTQYF. CDR3 bases: TGCGCCAGCAGCCTTAGGACAGGGGGAGGCGATACGCAGTATTTT. The chain joins TRBV5-1 to TRBJ2-3, with 10 bases aligning to TRBD1. CDR1 and CDR2 from the germline V gene are SGHRS and YFSETQ. The length of the CDR3 is 15 residues. V was pared by 4 bases and J by 6 bases, with 8 bases of the junction left unmatched.

This chain links TRBV28 with TRBJ1-2, with TRBD1 as a possible D gene (5 bases). The CDR3 is 13 residues long. Trimming took off 8 bases at V and 8 bases at J, with 18 bases between the two ends. Per germline, CDR1 MDHEN and CDR2 SYDVKM. This CDR3 reads CASGKGGRVGYTF. The DNA of the CDR3 is TGTGCCAGCGGCAAGGGCGGCAGGGTGGGCTACACCTTC.

This rearrangement joins TRBV11-2 to TRBJ1-2; a possible D gene is TRBD1 (5 bases). V lost 0 bases and J 6 bases, leaving 14 bases between the germline ends. The CDR3 has 15 residues. Germline CDR1 and CDR2: SGHAT and FQNNGV. CDR3 amino acids: CASSLDVSGRNGYTF. The DNA for the CDR3 is TGTGCCAGCAGCTTAGATGTATCGGGGCGGAATGGCTACACCTTC.

V and J are TRBV9 and TRBJ2-1; possible D gene TRBD2, 5 bases. CDR1 is SGDLS and CDR2 is YYNGEE in the germline V gene. There are 15 residues in the CDR3. Trimming removed 3 bases at V and 4 bases at J, with 14 bases between. CDR3: CASSARSGEYNEQFF. The DNA for the CDR3 is TGTGCCAGCAGCGCTAGAAGCGGTGAATACAATGAGCAGTTCTTC.

The chain carries TRBV6-1 and TRBJ2-1, with D perhaps matching TRBD1 (5 bases). Germline lookup yields CDR1 MNHNS and CDR2 SASEGT. The CDR3 has 15 amino acids. V lost 5 bases, J lost 9 bases, and 20 bases lay in between. The chain's CDR3 is CASSSHQGVALEQFF. CDR3 sequence (DNA): TGTGCCAGCAGTTCCCACCAGGGTGTCGCGCTTGAGCAGTTCTTC.

The CDR3 is CASSYRTAYSYEQYF. CDR3 sequence (DNA): TGTGCCAGCAGCTATCGGACAGCCTACTCCTACGAGCAGTACTTC. V gene TRBV5-8 combines with J gene TRBJ2-7, with a weak D call TRBD1 (6 bases). The V end lost 3 bases, the J end lost 0 bases, and 13 bases lay between the germline ends. The CDR3 consists of 15 residues. The germline gives CDR1 SGHTS, CDR2 YDEGEE.

The chain joins TRBV20-1 to TRBJ2-5; D remains ambiguous. CDR1 and CDR2 (germline): DFQATT, SNEGSKA (reference sequence). This CDR3 is built from 11 residues. V lost 0 bases to trimming and J lost 2 bases, with 1 base between them. CDR3 loop: CSARDQETQYF. CDR3 coding DNA: TGCAGTGCTAGAGATCAAGAGACCCAGTACTTC.

This sequence joins TRBV27 and TRBJ1-2; D is perhaps TRBD1 (6 bases). The V gene's germline CDR1 is MNHEY and CDR2 SMNVEV (reference sequence). The CDR3 runs 14 residues. Trimming left V 6 bases short and J 0 bases short, with 11 bases between. The CDR3: CASRGTSANYGYTF. The DNA for the CDR3 is TGTGCCAGCAGGGGGACATCGGCTAACTATGGCTACACCTTC.

The rearrangement joins TRBV2 to TRBJ1-1, with 10 bases fitting TRBD1. The germline V gene has CDR1 SNHLY and CDR2 FYNNEI. This CDR3 has 15 residues. J gave up 4 bases and V 6 bases, and 8 bases lay outside the gene matches. DNA of the CDR3: TGTGCCAGCAGGAGCCAGACAGGGGGCGGCACTGAAGCTTTCTTT. Translated: CASRSQTGGGTEAFF.

The V call is TRBV10-2, the J call TRBJ1-2, with 8 bases fitting TRBD1. Unmatched junction bases numbered 8, after V lost 4 bases and J lost 4 bases. CDR1 is WSHSY and CDR2 is SAAADI in the germline V gene. CDR3 length equals 15 residues. CDR3 DNA: TGCGCCAGCAGTGGGAGCCCAGGGGGCGTCTATGGCTACACCTTC. This encodes CASSGSPGGVYGYTF.

The V and J genes are TRBV5-6 and TRBJ2-5; TRBD1 aligns across 10 bases. The CDR3 length is 13 residues. From germline, CDR1 is SGHDT and CDR2 YYEEEE. Unmatched junction bases numbered 2, after V lost 4 bases and J lost 5 bases. DNA of the CDR3: TGTGCCAGCAGCCGGACAGGGGGGGAGACCCAGTACTTC. This sequence encodes CASSRTGGETQYF.

The gene calls are TRBV4-3 and TRBJ2-1, with D possibly matching TRBD2 (6 bases). Germline CDR1 LGHNA, CDR2 YSLEER. This CDR3 has 15 residues. V lost 0 bases and J lost 1, with 7 bases in between. The CDR3 bases are TGCGCCAGCAGCCAAGACCGGGGGTCCTACAATGAGCAGTTCTTC. Translating it yields CASSQDRGSYNEQFF.

The chain employs TRBV18 and TRBJ2-3; D unclear. Germline V lookup: CDR1 KGHSH, CDR2 LQKENI. V dropped 1 base and J dropped 4 bases, with 12 bases sitting between them. The CDR3 length is 15 residues. The CDR3 bases are TGTGCCAGCTCACCACGGAGACTGGGCGCAGATACGCAGTATTTT. This encodes CASSPRRLGADTQYF.

There are a few counts of this clone. V and J are TRBV2 and TRBJ1-6; 10 bases agree with TRBD1. This CDR3 is 14 amino acids long. CDR1 is SNHLY and CDR2 is FYNNEI in the germline V gene. The J segment lost 9 bases and the V segment lost 10 bases, leaving 9 bases of the junction unmatched. The CDR3: CAIDTGQGSSPLHF. CDR3 nucleotides: TGTGCCATCGACACGGGACAGGGGAGTTCACCCCTCCACTTT.

This sequence joins TRBV29-1 and TRBJ2-5; D ambiguous. V was trimmed by 6 bases and J by 7 bases, leaving 9 bases between them. The CDR3 loop spans 10 amino acids. Germline-derived CDR1 and CDR2 are SQVTM and ANQGSEA. The DNA of the CDR3 is TGCAGCGTGACCAAGGGGACCCAGTACTTC. It translates to CSVTKGTQYF.

The chain joins TRBV9 to TRBJ2-7; 9 bases line up with TRBD1. The CDR3 contains 14 residues. Germline CDR1 and CDR2: SGDLS and YYNGEE. V shed 4 bases and J 5 bases; nucleotides not matched to a gene: 7. CDR3 protein: CASSPGQGVDEQYF. The CDR3 DNA follows: TGTGCCAGCAGCCCGGGACAGGGAGTCGACGAGCAGTACTTC.

The chain couples TRBV11-2 to TRBJ1-2, with 7 bases fitting TRBD1. Germline values: CDR1 SGHAT, CDR2 FQNNGV. Trimming cost V 5 bases and J 0 bases; bases outside gene matches: 9. CDR3 length equals 16 residues. The CDR3 sequence is CASSKDPGTANYGYTF. DNA for the CDR3: TGTGCCAGCAGCAAAGACCCCGGGACAGCTAACTATGGCTACACCTTC.

This chain uses TRBV27 with TRBJ1-2; no reliable D call. Trimming left V 6 bases short and J 8 bases short, with 22 bases between. Germline V lookup: CDR1 MNHEY, CDR2 SMNVEV (reference sequence). The CDR3 extends over 15 amino acids. Written as DNA, the CDR3 is TGTGCCAGCAGGGACCTAGACAACGAGTTAGGCGGCTACACCTTC. Protein sequence: CASRDLDNELGGYTF.

This chain links TRBV11-2 with TRBJ2-1; D is uncertain. Trimming removed 5 bases from V and 4 bases from J, with 6 bases in between. The length of the CDR3 is 12 residues. CDR1 and CDR2 from the germline V gene are SGHAT and FQNNGV. CDR3 protein: CASSPEYNEQFF. The CDR3 nucleotides read TGTGCCAGCAGCCCCGAATACAATGAGCAGTTCTTC.

The V gene is TRBV11-3, the J gene TRBJ2-4; no definite D call. The CDR3 totals 14 residues. The germline V gene encodes CDR1 SGHNT and CDR2 YENEEA. Trimming pared 8 bases from V and 0 bases from J, leaving 11 bases between. The CDR3 protein is CASGGVVAKNIQYF. CDR3 nucleotides: TGTGCCAGCGGCGGTGTAGTAGCCAAAAACATTCAGTACTTC.

This chain connects TRBV2 to TRBJ1-1; D gene ambiguous. The CDR3 runs 15 residues. CDR1 is SNHLY and CDR2 is FYNNEI in the germline V gene. V dropped 6 bases and J dropped 0 bases, with 14 bases sitting between them. CDR3: CASRDRGFMNTEAFF. The CDR3 DNA sequence: TGTGCCAGCAGGGATCGGGGATTTATGAACACTGAAGCTTTCTTT.

The chain joins TRBV6-4 to TRBJ2-5, with 9 bases matching TRBD1. V trimming: 7 bases; J trimming: 3 bases; junction bases outside the gene matches: 12. The CDR3 consists of 16 residues. Germline loops: CDR1 MRHNA, CDR2 SNTAGT. Written as DNA, the CDR3 is TGTGCCAGCAAGGAGGAAAGGACAGGGGCGAAAGAGACCCAGTACTTC. It yields the protein CASKEERTGAKETQYF.

The genes are TRBV11-2 and TRBJ2-5, with TRBD1 identical over 7 bases. The CDR3 is 13 amino acids. Trimming took 5 bases from V and 7 from J; bases not matched to a gene: 7. CDR1 and CDR2 from the germline V gene are SGHAT and FQNNGV. The CDR3 reads CASSQGQIGTQYF. In DNA, the CDR3 is TGTGCCAGCAGCCAGGGACAGATAGGGACCCAGTACTTC.

The gene calls are TRBV9 and TRBJ2-1, with 8 bases identical to TRBD2. This CDR3 contains 16 residues. Germline V gives CDR1 SGDLS, CDR2 YYNGEE. Unmatched junction bases numbered 4, after V lost 0 bases and J lost 2 bases. In nucleotides, the CDR3 is TGTGCCAGCAGCGTAGAGGGGGGACTAGCCTACAATGAGCAGTTCTTC. Translation: CASSVEGGLAYNEQFF. Based on the CDR3 plus reference TRBV9 and TRBJ2-1, the full variable domain is DSGVTQTPKHLITATGQRVTLRCSPRSGDLSVYWYQQSLDQGLQFLIQYYNGEERAKGNILERFSAQQFPDLHSELNLSSLELGDSALYFCASSVEGGLAYNEQFFGPGTRLTVL.

The chain uses TRBV10-3 and TRBJ1-3; perhaps TRBD1 as D (5 bases). Trimming took off 10 bases at V and 0 bases at J, with 16 bases between the two ends. The CDR3 is 15 residues long. The germline CDR1 and CDR2 sequences are ENHRY and SYGVKD. The CDR3 region has the DNA TGTGCCAGCGAAAGGGAGGACAACTCTGGAAACACCATATATTTT. Its translation is CASEREDNSGNTIYF.